These 16 T cell receptor beta chains share one sample of origin, sequenced in a study of Graves' ophthalmopathy and Graves' hyperthyroidism. RNA transcripts were the source from which TCR beta CDR3 regions were amplified. Second-round multiplex PCR came after first-round RT-PCR with HTBI primers. TCRdb fed the multiplex PCR reads into MiXCR, producing one record per CDR3 protein. In the table there are over 500,000 distinct CDR3 sequences, around a fifth of which are singletons. The source material was peripheral blood. These receptor sequences come from a woman aged 18-29 years with stable Graves' hyperthyroidism. Some clones in this sample may be carry-over from other donors' samples.

This clonotype appeared many times. The chain is built from TRBV18 and TRBJ2-4, with 8 bases identical to TRBD1. Germline values: CDR1 KGHSH, CDR2 LQKENI. V gave up 3 bases and J gave up 4 bases; unmatched junction bases: 5. The CDR3 has 15 amino acids. The chain's CDR3 is CASSPIRGRKNIQYF. The CDR3 coding sequence is TGTGCCAGCTCACCTATCAGGGGGCGGAAAAACATTCAGTACTTC.

This clonotype was counted at least ten times. V usage is TRBV12-3 or TRBV12-4 and J usage is TRBJ1-6; D gene unclear. Deletions cut 6 bases from V and 10 bases from J, with 13 bases between. This CDR3 has 13 amino acids. In DNA form, the CDR3 reads TGTGCCAGCAGGTCACCGGGCGGATCACCCCTCCACTTT. This sequence encodes CASRSPGGSPLHF.

At least ten counts were recorded for this clonotype. An end of the junction differs from the germline gene, which may be a read error. The chain recombines TRBV13 with TRBJ2-5; no firm D call. Germline V lookup: CDR1 PRHDT, CDR2 FYEKMQ (reference sequence). This CDR3 has 13 amino acids. The CDR3 is CASGPNFREAQYF. CDR3 DNA: TGTGCCAGCGGACCGAATTTCCGAGAGGCCCAGTACTTC.

This clonotype was found many times. The rearrangement links TRBV19 to TRBJ1-6, with 7 bases matching TRBD1. V shed 3 bases, J shed 9 bases, and the junction held 8 bases outside the gene matches. In germline, CDR1 is LNHDA, CDR2 SQIVND (reference sequence). CDR3 length: 15 amino acids. The CDR3 reads CASSIRGDSGSPLHF. The CDR3 DNA reads TGTGCCAGTAGTATCAGGGGGGATTCGGGTTCACCCCTCCACTTT. The full variable domain, its missing parts supplied by reference TRBV19 and TRBJ1-6, is DGGITQSPKYLFRKEGQNVTLSCEQNLNHDAMYWYRQDPGQGLRLIYYSQIVNDFQKGDIAEGYSVSREKKESFPLTVTSAQKNPTAFYLCASSIRGDSGSPLHFGNGTRLTVT.

This clonotype came up many times. The chain couples TRBV6-5 to TRBJ2-5; 9 bases line up with TRBD1. Losses at the gene ends were 3 bases for V and 5 bases for J; bases not matched to a gene: 10. Germline V gives CDR1 MNHEY, CDR2 SVGAGI. CDR3 length: 16 residues. CDR3 in amino acids: CASSYWGQGGGETQYF. CDR3 DNA sequence: TGTGCCAGCAGTTATTGGGGACAGGGAGGAGGGGAGACCCAGTACTTC.

This chain connects TRBV20-1 to TRBJ2-2; no definite D call. V was trimmed by 4 bases and J by 6 bases, leaving 12 bases between them. The CDR3 runs 13 residues. Germline V lookup: CDR1 DFQATT, CDR2 SNEGSKA (reference sequence). The CDR3 nucleotides are TGCAGTGCTACGGGTCGGCCGTCCGGGGAGCTGTTTTTT. Translated: CSATGRPSGELFF.

This clonotype was seen more than once but under ten times. The V gene is TRBV18, the J gene TRBJ2-7; D uncertain. Germline V lookup: CDR1 KGHSH, CDR2 LQKENI. Trimming pared 3 bases from V and 7 bases from J, leaving 16 bases between. CDR3 size: 14 residues. The CDR3 nucleotides are TGTGCCAGCTCACCGCTCCGAACACTTGTGGAGCAGTACTTC. This translates into CASSPLRTLVEQYF.

This clonotype was observed at least ten times. This rearrangement joins TRBV6-1 to TRBJ2-7, with D possibly matching TRBD2 (6 bases). Germline V CDR1 and CDR2: MNHNS, SASEGT. V shed 6 bases and J shed 5 bases, with 8 bases lying between them. This CDR3 contains 11 residues. The CDR3 here is CASSGGDEQYF. In nucleotides, the CDR3 is TGTGCCAGCAGCGGAGGGGACGAGCAGTACTTC.

The V gene is TRBV20-1, the J gene TRBJ2-5, with 7 bases matching TRBD1. CDR1 and CDR2 (germline): DFQATT, SNEGSKA (reference sequence). The CDR3 runs 17 residues. With V trimmed by 6 bases and J by 5 bases, 21 bases remained unmatched. CDR3 DNA sequence: TGCAGTGCCACCGCCCTCCAAGGGGGCGCAGGGTTGGAGACCCAGTACTTC. It encodes CSATALQGGAGLETQYF.

Ten or more counts support this clonotype. A much larger clone lies a single base off, so this may be a read error. The chain employs TRBV15 and TRBJ2-4; TRBD1 might be the D (6 bases). CDR3 length: 18 amino acids. CDR1 is LNHNV and CDR2 is YYDKDF in the germline V gene (reference sequence). The CDR3 sequence is CATSRRTAADLAKNIKYF. The CDR3 DNA reads as TGTGCCACCAGCAGAAGGACAGCCGCAGACTTAGCCAAAAACATTAAGTACTTC.

The gene calls are TRBV18 and TRBJ2-5; no reliable D call. V lost 0 bases, J lost 4 bases, and 6 bases lay in between. The CDR3 is 13 residues long. Germline V gives CDR1 KGHSH, CDR2 LQKENI. The CDR3 coding sequence is TGTGCCAGCTCACCACCGCTGGGAGAGACCCAGTACTTC. Its translation: CASSPPLGETQYF.

This clonotype was seen many times. The CDR3 reads CASSSGQGSYHEQYF. As DNA, the CDR3 is TGCGCCAGCAGCTCAGGACAGGGGTCTTACCACGAGCAGTACTTC. This chain joins TRBV5-1 and TRBJ2-7; TRBD1 matches 9 bases. V lost 3 bases, J lost 5 bases, and 9 bases stayed unmatched. CDR1 and CDR2 from the germline V gene are SGHRS and YFSETQ. The CDR3 has 15 residues.

The J gene is TRBJ2-7, the V gene TRBV28, with D tentatively TRBD1 or TRBD2 (5 bases each). The germline V gene has CDR1 MDHEN and CDR2 SYDVKM. CDR3 size: 13 residues. Trimming took off 6 bases at V and 2 bases at J, with 11 bases between the two ends. The CDR3 sequence: CASRGTLAYEQYF. The CDR3 bases are TGTGCCAGCAGGGGGACCCTCGCCTACGAGCAGTACTTC.

In its sample, this clonotype was seen many times. The rearrangement joins TRBV5-5 to TRBJ1-1; D not resolved. Germline loops: CDR1 SGHKS, CDR2 YYEKEE (reference sequence). This CDR3 contains 15 residues. Trimming removed 4 bases from V and 5 bases from J, with 18 bases in between. CDR3 bases: TGTGCCAGCAGCCCCACGGGCCTCCCGTGGACTGAAGCTTTCTTT. This gives the protein CASSPTGLPWTEAFF.

This clonotype has at least ten counts. This chain connects TRBV12-3 or TRBV12-4 to TRBJ2-7, with D possibly TRBD2 on 6 matching bases. Trimming took 3 bases from V and 6 from J, leaving 15 bases between them. The CDR3 contains 14 residues. CDR3 nucleotides: TGTGCCAGCAGTTTCGTCCTTACGGAGGGCGAGCAGTACTTC. Amino acids: CASSFVLTEGEQYF.

This clonotype was seen at least ten times. The gene calls are TRBV20-1 and TRBJ2-5; TRBD2 agrees at 12 bases. The CDR3 extends over 14 amino acids. Germline V gene lookup returns CDR1 DFQATT and CDR2 SNEGSKA (reference sequence). Trimming took 5 bases from V and 5 from J; bases not matched to a gene: 6. CDR3 nucleotides: TGCAGTGCTCCCCGGACTAGCGGGATCGAGACCCAGTACTTC. It translates to CSAPRTSGIETQYF.